A selection of T cell receptor beta chains follows, all from one sample in a study of blood T cell repertoires in COVID-19. TCRdb's copy holds only in-frame clones and misses some; the assay was immunoSEQ multiplex PCR. Seen here are some 350,000 clones, over 70% observed once, and the top ten hold approximately 3.1%. Material: peripheral blood. These receptors originate from a young man with active or convalescent COVID-19. Both conserved end residues are part of each CDR3. The D gene is left open where the match is weak. The listing skips clone size in some rows; elsewhere it reads once, few, many or a size class.

TRBV11-2	once	NA	TRBJ2-7	CASSRDRRWIDEQYF	TGTGCCAGCAGCCGCGACAGGAGGTGGATTGATGAGCAGTACTTC
TRBV13	NA	TRBD2	TRBJ2-2	CASSLGAGRGGELFF	TGTGCCAGCAGCTTAGGAGCCGGGAGGGGCGGGGAGCTGTTTTTT
TRBV30	NA	NA	TRBJ1-2	CAWSFLGPSGGYTF	TGTGCCTGGAGTTTCCTTGGGCCCAGCGGTGGCTACACCTTC
TRBV6-5	NA	TRBD2	TRBJ2-5	CASSLWAGGGYETQYF	TGTGCCAGCAGTTTGTGGGCGGGAGGGGGTTACGAGACCCAGTACTTC
TRBV5-4	NA	TRBD2	TRBJ2-7	CASSSRGGISYEQYF	TGTGCCAGCAGCTCTCGGGGGGGCATTTCCTACGAGCAGTACTTC
TRBV28	few	TRBD2	TRBJ2-3	CASSATLGGRARDTQYF	TGTGCCAGCAGCGCAACTTTGGGCGGGAGGGCCCGGGATACGCAGTATTTT
TRBV29-1	NA	TRBD2	TRBJ2-1	CSGIGTSGGGSYNEQFF	TGCAGCGGTATAGGGACTAGCGGGGGGGGCTCCTACAATGAGCAGTTCTTC
TRBV7-8	NA	NA	TRBJ2-7	CASSPRRQSVSYEQYF	TGTGCCAGCAGCCCCCGTCGGCAGAGCGTCTCCTACGAGCAGTACTTC
TRBV7-3	NA	TRBD2	TRBJ2-3	CASSLSSGGAGTDTQYF	TGTGCCAGCAGCTTATCTAGCGGGGGGGCGGGCACAGATACGCAGTATTTT
TRBV19	NA	NA	TRBJ1-2	CASKGQGIDYGYTF	TGTGCCAGTAAGGGGCAGGGGATTGACTATGGCTACACCTTC
TRBV4-3	NA	NA	TRBJ2-7	CASSQGDFPSSEQYF	TGCGCCAGCAGCCAAGGGGACTTTCCTTCCTCCGAGCAGTACTTC
TRBV7-6	NA	TRBD2	TRBJ2-7	CASSPGLAGESYEQYF	TGTGCCAGCAGCCCCGGACTAGCGGGGGAGTCCTACGAGCAGTACTTC
TRBV7-3	NA	TRBD1	TRBJ2-7	CASSPNRGYEQYF	TGTGCCAGCAGCCCAAACAGGGGCTACGAGCAGTACTTC
TRBV5-1	NA	NA	TRBJ1-2	CASSLEIGGQSGYTF	TGCGCCAGCAGCTTGGAGATCGGGGGGCAAAGTGGCTACACCTTC
TRBV4-2	NA	NA	TRBJ2-7	CASSQGLDREQYF	TGTGCCAGCAGCCAGGGATTAGACAGGGAGCAGTACTTC
TRBV7-2	NA	NA	TRBJ2-7	CASSLGGGGAPYEQYF	TGTGCCAGCAGCTTAGGGGGGGGCGGGGCCCCCTACGAGCAGTACTTC